This TCR beta chain was captured in a study of blood T cell repertoires in COVID-19. Study information: Some COVID-19 samples were acute and others convalescent; all came from the United States, Italy and Spain.

The CDR3 has 18 amino acids. Trimming stripped 6 bases from V and 2 bases from J, with 26 bases between. The germline V gene encodes CDR1 MNHEY and CDR2 SMNVEV (reference sequence). This clone was detected once. As processed by the authors: Estimates of nucleated cell counts were drawn from the amplification of reference gene primers. Clones were read by immunoSEQ multiplex PCR, and TCRdb kept only the in-frame ones, dropping some. V and J calls and clone size are those listed in that table; D and trimming were worked out from the DNA. The table lists 100,000 to 120,000 clones, roughly 80% of them singletons.

The sample taken for sequencing was peripheral blood. This chain joins TRBV27 and TRBJ2-7; perhaps TRBD2 as D (6 bases). This clonotype was sampled from a man aged 50 to 60 with acute or convalescent COVID-19. This CDR3 reads CASRPERDGGWLTYEQYF. The CDR3 DNA reads as TGTGCCAGCAGACCCGAGCGCGATGGGGGGTGGTTAACCTACGAGCAGTACTTC.